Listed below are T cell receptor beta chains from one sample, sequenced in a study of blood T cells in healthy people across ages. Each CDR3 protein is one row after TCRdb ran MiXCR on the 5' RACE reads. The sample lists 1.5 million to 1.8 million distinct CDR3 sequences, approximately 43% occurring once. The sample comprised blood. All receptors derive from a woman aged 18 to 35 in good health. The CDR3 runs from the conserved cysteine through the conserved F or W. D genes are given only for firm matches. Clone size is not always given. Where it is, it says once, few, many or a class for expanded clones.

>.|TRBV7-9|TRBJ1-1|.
TGTGCCAGCAGTTCTATCGTTCGCACTGAAGCTTTCTTT
CASSSIVRTEAFF
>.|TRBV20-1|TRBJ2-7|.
TGCAGTGCTAATGGGGCGAATACCTACGAGCAGTACTTC
CSANGANTYEQYF
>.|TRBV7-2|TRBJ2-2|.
TGTGCCAGCAGCGCCCACAGGTCCCGGAACACCGGGGAGCTGTTTTTT
CASSAHRSRNTGELFF
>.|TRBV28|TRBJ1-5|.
TGTGCCAGCAGTTCCGGGGCAGGGGACAATCAGCCCCAGCATTTT
CASSSGAGDNQPQHF
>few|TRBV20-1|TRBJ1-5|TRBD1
TGCAGTGCCTGTCGGGACAGGGAAACAGGTAGCAATCAGCCCCAGCATTTT
CSACRDRETGSNQPQHF
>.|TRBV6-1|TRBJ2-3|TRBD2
TGTGCCAGCACAGCCGGGACTAACCCTGGCACAGGTACGCAGTATTTT
CASTAGTNPGTGTQYF
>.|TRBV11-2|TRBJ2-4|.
TGTGCCAGCAGCCTGCAAGATTTCATTCAGTACTTC
CASSLQDFIQYF
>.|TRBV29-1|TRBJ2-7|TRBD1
TGCAGCGCCAGGGGGCTCTTTAACCACGAGCAGTACTTC
CSARGLFNHEQYF
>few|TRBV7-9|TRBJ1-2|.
TGTGCCAGCAGCTTAATCGTCGATCATGGCTACACCTTC
CASSLIVDHGYTF
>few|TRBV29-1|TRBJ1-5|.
TGCAGCGTTCGAGGGGGGCTTTTTGAGCCCCAGCATTTT
CSVRGGLFEPQHF
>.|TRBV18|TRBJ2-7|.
TGTGCCAGCTCACCTTTTTCAGGAGGGGACGAGCAGTACTTC
CASSPFSGGDEQYF
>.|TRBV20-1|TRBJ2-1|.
TGCAGTGCCCCCTCGGGACTTCACCAGTTCTTC
CSAPSGLHQFF
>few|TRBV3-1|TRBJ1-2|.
TGTGCCAGCAGCCAATCGTCGGGGATTGGTGGCTACACCTTC
CASSQSSGIGGYTF
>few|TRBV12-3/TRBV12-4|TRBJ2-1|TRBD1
TGTGCCAGCAGTTTCCGGACAGGGGGCTGGGATGAGCAGTTCTTC
CASSFRTGGWDEQFF
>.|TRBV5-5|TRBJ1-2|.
TGTGCCAGCAGCTCAGGACGGACAAATGGCTACACCTTC
CASSSGRTNGYTF
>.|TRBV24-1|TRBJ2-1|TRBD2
TGTGCCACCAGTGACGTAGCGGGGGGGAAATCGGCGCAGTTCTTC
CATSDVAGGKSAQFF
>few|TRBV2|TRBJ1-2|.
TGTGCCAGTGCAAGGGACTATGGCTACACCTTC
CASARDYGYTF
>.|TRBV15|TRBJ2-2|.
TGTGCCACCAGCAGAGATGCAGGGAGGGAGCTGTTTTTT
CATSRDAGRELFF
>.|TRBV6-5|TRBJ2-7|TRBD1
TGTGCCAGCAGTTCCCTAAGGGACAGGGGATTGAGTAACGAGCAGTACTTC
CASSSLRDRGLSNEQYF
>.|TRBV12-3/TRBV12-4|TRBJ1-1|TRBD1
TGTGCCAGCAGTTTAGTTTGGACAGGGTCCACTGAAGCTTTCTTT
CASSLVWTGSTEAFF
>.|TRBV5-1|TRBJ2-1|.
TGCGCCAGCAGCGCCTACATGAGCTCCTACAATGAGCAGTTCTTC
CASSAYMSSYNEQFF
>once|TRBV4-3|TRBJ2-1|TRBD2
TGCGCCAGCAGCCAATGGGGAGGGCTCTCCTACGAGCAGTTCTTC
CASSQWGGLSYEQFF
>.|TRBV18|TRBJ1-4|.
TGTGCCAGCTCACCACCTCTGAACGTGGAAAAACTGTTTTTT
CASSPPLNVEKLFF
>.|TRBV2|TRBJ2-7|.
TGTGCCAGCAGTGTTAACTTCTCCTACGAGCAGTACTTC
CASSVNFSYEQYF
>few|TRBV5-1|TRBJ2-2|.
TGCGCCAGCAGCTTAATAAAGAGCGGCGCTAACACCGGGGAGCTGTTTTTT
CASSLIKSGANTGELFF
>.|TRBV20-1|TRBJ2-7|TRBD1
TGCAGTGCTAGAGGTCCCCGGGACAGGTTATCCTACGAGCAGTACTTC
CSARGPRDRLSYEQYF
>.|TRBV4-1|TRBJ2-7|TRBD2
TGCGCCAGCAGCCGGACTAGCGGGGAGTCCTACGAGCAGTACTTC
CASSRTSGESYEQYF
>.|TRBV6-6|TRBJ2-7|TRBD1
TGTGCCAGCAGTTACCACAGGGGTGCGTACGAGCAGTACTTC
CASSYHRGAYEQYF
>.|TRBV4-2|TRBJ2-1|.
TGTGCCAGCAGCCAAGAGTGGTCTTCCTACAATGAGCAGTTCTTC
CASSQEWSSYNEQFF
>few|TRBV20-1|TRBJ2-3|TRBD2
TGCAGTGCTAGCAGGACTAGCGGGGGGTCAGATACGCAGTATTTT
CSASRTSGGSDTQYF
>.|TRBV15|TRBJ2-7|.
TGTGCCACCAGCAGAGATCGTTTCGAGCAGTACTTC
CATSRDRFEQYF
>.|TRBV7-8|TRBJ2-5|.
TGTGCCAGCAGCTTAGGAGCCCCACAGTCGCAAGAGACCCAGTACTTC
CASSLGAPQSQETQYF
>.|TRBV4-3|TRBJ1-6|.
TGCGCCAGCAGCCAAGCGAGGACGGTAAATTCACCCCTCCACTTT
CASSQARTVNSPLHF
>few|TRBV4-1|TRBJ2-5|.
TGCGCCAGCAGCTTGTCCTTCTACCAAGAGACCCAGTACTTC
CASSLSFYQETQYF
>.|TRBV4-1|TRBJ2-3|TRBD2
TGCGCCAGCAGACCGCCGGGACTAGCGGCCACAGATACGCAGTATTTT
CASRPPGLAATDTQYF
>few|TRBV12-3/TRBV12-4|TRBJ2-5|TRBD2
TGTGCCAGCAGTTTAGGAGGTAGCGGGGGGCAAGAGACCCAGTACTTC
CASSLGGSGGQETQYF
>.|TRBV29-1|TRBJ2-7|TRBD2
TGCAGCGTTGAAGGGACTAGCGGGACATCCTCCTACAATGAGCAGTACTTC
CSVEGTSGTSSYNEQYF
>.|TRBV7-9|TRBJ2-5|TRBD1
TGTGCCAGCAGCTTAGCGGGACAGGAGCAAGAGACCCAGTACTTC
CASSLAGQEQETQYF
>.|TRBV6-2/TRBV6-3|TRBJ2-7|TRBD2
TGTGCCAGCAGTTACTCTCGCAAGCGGGGGATCTACGAGCAGTACTTC
CASSYSRKRGIYEQYF
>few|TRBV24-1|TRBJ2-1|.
TGTGCCACCAGTGATTTAGCGAACTCCTACAATGAGCAGTTCTTC
CATSDLANSYNEQFF
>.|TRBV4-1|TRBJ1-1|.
TGCGCCAGCAGCCCGTCGGGTGGGGGCTACGGTGAAGCTTTCTTT
CASSPSGGGYGEAFF
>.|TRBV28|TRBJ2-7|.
TGTGCCAGCAGTACCTCCTTACAGCGCTACGAGCAGTACTTC
CASSTSLQRYEQYF
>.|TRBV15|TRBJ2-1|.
TGTGCCACCCTAAATGGTGTCCGGACTTTGAATGAGCAGTTCTTC
CATLNGVRTLNEQFF
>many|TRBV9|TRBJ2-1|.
TGTGCCAGCAGCGCCCCCGGGACTTATAATGAGCAGTTCTTC
CASSAPGTYNEQFF
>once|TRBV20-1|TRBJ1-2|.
TGCAGTGCTACGGCGACCGGGAACTATGGCTACACCTTC
CSATATGNYGYTF
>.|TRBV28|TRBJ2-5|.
TGTGCCAGCACGGCTAGTCATAATGAGCAGTACTTC
CASTASHNEQYF
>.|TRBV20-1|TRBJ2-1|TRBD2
TGCAGTGCTATCACCGGGACTAGCGGTTCCTACAATGAGCAGTTCTTC
CSAITGTSGSYNEQFF
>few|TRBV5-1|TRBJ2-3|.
TGCGCCAGCAGCTTCTTCAAGGATACGCAGTATTTT
CASSFFKDTQYF
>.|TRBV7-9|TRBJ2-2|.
TGTGCCAGCAGCTTTTACAGGGACCTGAACACCGGGGAGCTGTTTTTT
CASSFYRDLNTGELFF
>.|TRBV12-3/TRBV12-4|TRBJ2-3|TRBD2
TGTGCCAGCAGTTCGGGACTAGCAGTGGGCGCAGATACGCAATATTTT
CASSSGLAVGADTQYF
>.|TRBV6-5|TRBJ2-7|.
TGTGCCAGCATGAGGGAGGGGGCAGGGCGCTACGAGCAGTACTTC
CASMREGAGRYEQYF
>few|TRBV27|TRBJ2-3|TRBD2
TGTGCCAGCAGCCCAAACATAGCGGGAGTAGGCACAGATACGCAGTATTTT
CASSPNIAGVGTDTQYF
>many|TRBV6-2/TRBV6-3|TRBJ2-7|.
TGTGCCAGCAGTTACAGTGTCAGGCGGATCTCCCAGCAGTACTTC
CASSYSVRRISQQYF
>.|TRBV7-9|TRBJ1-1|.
TGTGCCAGCAGCTTAATATACGGTGAAGCTTTCTTT
CASSLIYGEAFF
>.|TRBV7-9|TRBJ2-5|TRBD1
TGTGCCAGCAGCTTAGACGCGGACAGGGCTGAGACCCAGTACTTC
CASSLDADRAETQYF
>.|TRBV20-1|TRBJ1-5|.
TGCAGTGCATCATTGGGGCCGATCAATCAGCCCCAGCATTTT
CSASLGPINQPQHF
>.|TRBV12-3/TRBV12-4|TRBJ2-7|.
TGTGCCAGCAAAGGCAGGGGCTCCTACGAGCAGTACTTC
CASKGRGSYEQYF
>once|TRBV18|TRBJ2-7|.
TGTGCCAGCTCACCGGGGTTCCCCTCGAGTGAGCAGTACTTC
CASSPGFPSSEQYF